The sequence of this T cell receptor beta chain was determined in a study of blood T cell repertoires in COVID-19. Turning to the study itself: Acute-phase and convalescent COVID-19 samples originated in the United States, Italy and Spain. T cells, B-cell-depleted T cells, or PBMCs provided the cDNA or gDNA that served as material.

Libraries were prepared by immunoSEQ multiplex PCR; TCRdb keeps only in-frame clonotypes and omits some of them. Among a few hundred thousand clones listed, 70% to 90% were seen once. The CDR3 has 15 residues. Trimming left V 5 bases short and J 7 bases short, with 17 bases between. CDR1 and CDR2 (germline): SEHNR, FQNEAQ (reference sequence). V is TRBV7-9 and J is TRBJ1-4, with D uncertain. The source material was peripheral blood. This TCR derives from a woman in her seventies with acute or convalescent COVID-19. The CDR3 DNA reads TGTGCCAGCAGCCACCCCGGGGTGCGCGGTGAAAAACTGTTTTTT. Encoded protein: CASSHPGVRGEKLFF. The full variable domain, completed using reference TRBV7-9 and TRBJ1-4, is DTGVSQNPRHKITKRGQNVTFRCDPISEHNRLYWYRQTLGQGPEFLTYFQNEAQLEKSRLLSDRFSAERPKGSFSTLEIQRTEQGDSAMYLCASSHPGVRGEKLFFGSGTQLSVL.